Below are 19 T cell receptor beta chains sequenced from a single sample in a study of identical twins. TCRdb called the 5' RACE reads again in MiXCR, with one record for every CDR3 protein. Here the sample spans hundreds of thousands of distinct CDR3 sequences, 5.5% to 6.5% being singletons. The sample taken for sequencing was naive T cells sorted from blood. These receptors were obtained from a man aged 18 to 30 in good health.

The J gene is TRBJ2-5, the V gene TRBV10-3; TRBD1 or TRBD2 may be the D gene (6 bases each). The V and J ends lost 3 bases and 5 bases respectively, with 13 bases between them. The CDR3 consists of 14 residues. Germline CDR1 is ENHRY and CDR2 is SYGVKD. CDR3 loop: CAISDGGARETQYF. For the CDR3, the DNA is TGTGCCATCAGTGACGGGGGCGCCCGGGAGACCCAGTACTTC.

In its sample, this clonotype was seen many times. The chain links TRBV9 to TRBJ2-2; 10 nucleotides match TRBD2. J was trimmed by 5 bases and V by 2 bases; bases with no gene match: 6. The CDR3 contains 16 residues. Germline V CDR1 and CDR2: SGDLS, YYNGEE. The CDR3 is CASSVIAGGRTGELFF. CDR3 DNA: TGTGCCAGCAGCGTGATAGCGGGAGGTCGAACCGGGGAGCTGTTTTTT.

This clonotype was detected ten times or more. The genes are TRBV12-3 or TRBV12-4 and TRBJ1-1; D remains ambiguous. The CDR3 sequence is 13 residues long. V was shortened by 7 bases and J by 1 base, with 10 bases between the two germline ends. CDR3 residues: CASTSRQNTEAFF. The CDR3 nucleotides are TGTGCCAGCACGTCGAGGCAGAACACTGAAGCTTTCTTT.

This clonotype was detected many times. The V call is TRBV27, the J call TRBJ1-4; no definite D call. Trimming stripped 0 bases from V and 5 bases from J, with 10 bases between. The CDR3 length is 15 residues. Germline V gene sequence: CDR1 MNHEY, CDR2 SMNVEV (reference sequence). The CDR3 protein is CASSLSSVPNEKLFF. The CDR3 DNA is TGTGCCAGCAGTTTATCGTCGGTACCGAATGAAAAACTGTTTTTT. Filled out from reference TRBV27 and TRBJ1-4, the complete variable domain reads EAQVTQNPRYLITVTGKKLTVTCSQNMNHEYMSWYRQDPGLGLRQIYYSMNVEVTDKGDVPEGYKVSRKEKRNFPLILESPSPNQTSLYFCASSLSSVPNEKLFFGSGTQLSVL.

The genes are TRBV6-2 or TRBV6-3 and TRBJ2-5, with D perhaps TRBD1 or TRBD2 (5 bases each). This CDR3 is built from 14 residues. Germline CDR1 MNHEY, CDR2 SVGEGT. Trimming removed 6 bases at V and 1 base at J, with 12 bases between. CDR3 bases: TGTGCCAGCAGAGAGAGAGGGGTCCAAGAGACCCAGTACTTC. It translates to CASRERGVQETQYF.

The chain has TRBV5-6 and TRBJ1-1, with 8 bases aligning to TRBD1. CDR1 is SGHDT, CDR2 YYEEEE, per germline. With 3 bases clipped from V and 1 base from J, the junction kept 5 bases outside the gene matches. This CDR3 region has 15 residues. CDR3 nucleotides: TGTGCCAGCAGCTCCGCCGACAGGGGGAACACTGAAGCTTTCTTT. This gives the protein CASSSADRGNTEAFF.

This clonotype came up many times. The rearrangement links TRBV9 to TRBJ2-7; 7 bases fit TRBD1. Germline CDR1 and CDR2: SGDLS and YYNGEE. The CDR3 has 14 amino acids. Losses at the gene ends were 3 bases for V and 4 bases for J; bases not matched to a gene: 7. This chain's CDR3 is CASSGTGTAYEQYF. CDR3 bases: TGTGCCAGCAGCGGAACCGGGACAGCTTACGAGCAGTACTTC.

This clonotype was detected many times. The J gene is TRBJ2-5, the V gene TRBV7-9; 10 bases agree with TRBD2. The CDR3 is 17 residues long. J was trimmed by 5 bases and V by 1 base; bases with no gene match: 10. Germline values: CDR1 SEHNR, CDR2 FQNEAQ (reference sequence). The CDR3 spells CASSLVVGLAGAETQYF. For the CDR3, the DNA is TGTGCCAGCAGCTTAGTGGTTGGGCTAGCGGGAGCGGAGACCCAGTACTTC.

This clonotype has more than one count but fewer than ten. The rearrangement joins TRBV3-1 to TRBJ2-1, with a weak D call TRBD2 (6 bases). Germline V gene lookup returns CDR1 LGHDT and CDR2 YNNKEL (reference sequence). Between the trimmed V and J ends, which lost 2 bases and 3 bases, there was a span of 11 bases. The CDR3 is made up of 15 amino acids. Written as DNA, the CDR3 is TGTGCCAGCAGCCAACGGCGGGAAGTCTACAATGAGCAGTTCTTC. As protein: CASSQRREVYNEQFF.

In the case of this clonotype: Relative to the germline gene, one junction end is altered; a read error may explain this. This chain connects TRBV12-3 or TRBV12-4 to TRBJ2-1; tentatively, D is TRBD2 (5 bases). The CDR3 totals 13 residues. The CDR3 reads CASSFRAPTNLNF. CDR3 in DNA: TGTGCCAGCAGTTTTAGGGCGCCGACTAATCTCAACTTC.

This clonotype was seen a handful of times. This chain joins TRBV5-1 and TRBJ2-1, with D unresolved. This CDR3 has 15 residues. Germline CDR1 is SGHRS and CDR2 is YFSETQ. Trimming removed 4 bases from V and 3 bases from J, with 14 bases in between. CDR3 in DNA: TGCGCCAGCAGCCGGCACAGAATTAACTACAATGAGCAGTTCTTC. Protein product: CASSRHRINYNEQFF.

In this sample, this clonotype turned up a few times. The chain is built from TRBV25-1 and TRBJ1-1; D uncertain. V was cut by 2 bases and J by 7 bases, with 8 bases left in between. This CDR3 contains 12 residues. Germline V gene sequence: CDR1 MGHDK, CDR2 SYGVNS. In DNA, the CDR3 is TGTGCCAGCAGTGAACGAGGGTTTGAAGCTTTCTTT. Protein product: CASSERGFEAFF.

This clonotype was recorded at least ten times. The rearrangement links TRBV29-1 to TRBJ2-2, with D perhaps given as TRBD1 or TRBD2 (5 bases each). Germline lookup yields CDR1 SQVTM and CDR2 ANQGSEA. The CDR3 totals 15 residues. V lost 6 bases and J 0 bases, leaving 14 bases between the germline ends. The CDR3 DNA reads TGCAGCGTAGCCGGGACCGCGTCGAACACCGGGGAGCTGTTTTTT. Its protein is CSVAGTASNTGELFF.

This clonotype was seen repeatedly, ten times or more. V and J are TRBV27 and TRBJ2-3, with a possible D match to TRBD1 (5 bases). The CDR3 is 16 residues long. Germline V gene lookup returns CDR1 MNHEY and CDR2 SMNVEV (reference sequence). Trimming removed 2 bases at V and 3 bases at J, with 15 bases between. DNA for the CDR3: TGTGCCAGCAGTTTACCCGCGCAGGGCGATACAGATACGCAGTATTTT. This codes for CASSLPAQGDTDTQYF.

The rearrangement links TRBV12-3 or TRBV12-4 to TRBJ1-1, with a tentative D call TRBD1 (5 bases). V was cut by 1 base and J by 3 bases, with 9 bases left in between. CDR3 length: 14 residues. CDR3 sequence (DNA): TGTGCCAGCAGTTTAGGCAGGGAGGACACTGAAGCTTTCTTT. Its translation is CASSLGREDTEAFF.

This clonotype was observed at least ten times. This rearrangement joins TRBV20-1 to TRBJ2-7, with 10 nucleotides matching TRBD2. The CDR3 totals 15 residues. Germline V lookup: CDR1 DFQATT, CDR2 SNEGSKA (reference sequence). The junction had 4 bases not matched to a gene; V was cut back by 0 bases and J by 2 bases. CDR3 sequence reads: CSARDLAGAPYEQYV. The CDR3, as DNA: TGCAGTGCTAGAGATCTAGCGGGAGCTCCCTACGAGCAGTACGTC.

This clonotype was picked up a small number of times. This sequence joins TRBV6-1 and TRBJ1-1; TRBD1 aligns across 9 bases. CDR1 MNHNS and CDR2 SASEGT come from the germline V gene. The CDR3 contains 15 residues. Trimming cost V 5 bases and J 11 bases; bases outside gene matches: 15. CDR3: CASSRPGQGPAVAFF. The CDR3 DNA reads TGTGCCAGCAGTCGGCCGGGACAGGGTCCTGCGGTTGCTTTCTTT.

CDR3 region: CASSFGTEAGNTIYF. CDR3 in DNA: TGTGCCAGCAGTTTTGGGACGGAAGCTGGAAACACCATATATTTT. The chain has TRBV12-3 or TRBV12-4 and TRBJ1-3; D might be TRBD1 (5 bases). Deletions cut 3 bases from V and 2 bases from J, with 11 bases between. The CDR3 is 15 residues long.

This clonotype was found a few times. The CDR3 DNA reads TGCGCCAGCGGGATAGGACAGGTGGAAGAGACCCAGTACTTC. Translated, it gives CASGIGQVEETQYF. The V gene is TRBV5-1, the J gene TRBJ2-5; 7 positions agree with TRBD1. The V gene's germline CDR1 is SGHRS and CDR2 YFSETQ. J gave up 3 bases and V 7 bases, and 9 bases lay outside the gene matches. The CDR3 consists of 14 residues.